Described below is a single TCR beta chain sequence and its context. Sequencing was performed with immunoSEQ multiplex PCR; in TCRdb, only in-frame clones are kept and a portion is missing. The top ten hold approximately 20% of the sample, which has over 9,500 clones, 70% to 90% seen once. V was clipped by 6 bases and J by 3 bases; unmatched bases: 8. In germline, CDR1 is SQVTM, CDR2 ANQGSEA. This CDR3 region has 14 residues. This specimen comes from a study of blood T cell repertoires in COVID-19. For the study at large: From T cells, B-cell-depleted T cells, or PBMCs came the material, which was cDNA or gDNA.

The source of this sequence is an older woman with active COVID-19. The chain uses TRBV29-1 and TRBJ2-5; 9 bases match TRBD1. Material for sequencing was peripheral blood. The CDR3 sequence: CSVVGTGNKETQYF. CDR3 coding DNA: TGCAGCGTCGTCGGGACAGGGAATAAAGAGACCCAGTACTTC.